The T cell receptor (beta chain) under discussion was sequenced for a study of blood T cell repertoires in COVID-19 (dated by TCRdb to the early 2020s). Concerning the study at large: The collaborator samples originated in the United States, Italy and Spain and spanned the acute and convalescent phases of COVID-19. The material from the prospective study consisted of cDNA or gDNA derived from T cells, B-cell-depleted T cells, or PBMCs. The dataset comprised deeply sampled blood TCRbeta repertoires from subjects exposed to, actively infected with, or recovered from COVID-19. The repertoires were released in a freely available public database intended as a resource for research on the immune response to SARS-CoV-2. Samples were obtained from the ongoing ImmuneRACE study (first 160 participants) and from 1,254 subjects provided by 6 global collaborators. The sample metadata nearly always contained a de-identified subject ID, COVID-19 status, age in years and sex. HLA class I and class II types, where available, came from metadata supplied by the sample provider rather than from assay-based typing.

Including cysteine and phenylalanine, the CDR3 has 17 amino acids. The read is trimmed to its CDR3 DNA, 51 bases read in frame from base 1. The CDR1 and CDR2 encoded by the germline V gene are ENHRY and SYGVKD. Trimming costs V 2 bases and J 7 bases, and their ends lie 20 bases apart. This clone was seen once. Its antigen is currently not known. Base quality data are lacking; no much larger clone is found one base away. Study-wide findings and limitations: Clinical and demographic metadata were provided uncurated, with the amount varying by source and participant.

TCRbeta CDR3 regions were amplified from genomic DNA by means of the immunoSEQ Assay, a bias-controlled multiplex PCR. The original pipeline was this. Nucleated cell counts per sample were estimated from amplification of reference gene primers within the assay. Sequence reads were collapsed and filtered to measure the absolute abundance of every unique TCRbeta CDR3 rearrangement. For each sample, productive Simpson clonality was calculated as the square root of Simpson's diversity index over productive rearrangements. In its TCRdb copy, this immuneACCESS table keeps in-frame sequences only and misses some clones. Where compared with another copy, unresolved V genes explain less than half of these, and the others have no known cause. For V, J and clone size, that table is used; D and trimming come from the DNA. This sample is represented by 60,000 to 75,000 clones; more than 75% of them were singletons. The ten biggest clones cover under 4.5% of the sample.

The collaborating institutions used their own protocols to collect whole blood in K2EDTA tubes. For TCRbeta analysis, collaborators shipped samples in one of three forms: frozen whole blood, isolated PBMCs, or DNA extracted from either of those sample types. This receptor was obtained from a human donor in a cohort sampled during active COVID-19. The specimen was peripheral blood. In this chain, TRBV10-3 is recombined with TRBJ2-2, with TRBD2 as a weak D call on 6 bases. This receptor has the CDR3 CAISEGLGLPVGGELFF. The sequence in DNA is TGTGCCATCAGTGAGGGGTTGGGACTCCCAGTGGGCGGGGAGCTGTTTTTT.